These 31 T cell receptor beta chains were sequenced from one sample in a study of blood T cells in healthy people across ages. Using a J-beta primer mix together with a sample-barcoded 5' primer, a second PCR was run for about 7 to 12 cycles. TCRdb recomputed calls from the 5' RACE reads with MiXCR, one row per CDR3 protein. The sample has fewer than 700,000 distinct CDR3 sequences, more than 45% seen once. Sequenced: blood. The receptors stem from an elderly man in good health.

This clonotype was recorded many times. The chain couples TRBV6-6 to TRBJ2-1, with 12 bases lining up with TRBD1. The trim removed 4 bases at V and 9 bases at J, leaving 7 bases unmatched. The length of the CDR3 is 15 residues. Germline CDR1 and CDR2: MNHNY and SVGAGI (reference sequence). DNA of the CDR3: TGTGCCAGCAGTTCCACGGGACAGGGGGCAGGTGAGCAGTTCTTC. This gives the protein CASSSTGQGAGEQFF.

The rearrangement uses TRBV20-1 and TRBJ1-3; no firm D call. The germline V and J ends were trimmed by 3 bases and 4 bases, with 10 bases remaining between them. The CDR3 covers 13 residues. Germline-derived CDR1 and CDR2 are DFQATT and SNEGSKA (reference sequence). DNA of the CDR3: TGCAGTGCTAGTTTGGGTGGCGGAAACACCATATATTTT. Protein product: CSASLGGGNTIYF.

As regards this clonotype: A far bigger clonotype differs at one base, so this is likely a read error. J is TRBJ2-3 and V is TRBV7-2; D remains unclear. Per germline, CDR1 SGHTA and CDR2 FQGNSA. The CDR3 has 12 residues. The CDR3 bases are TGTGTCAGCAGCTTAAGCACAGATACGCAGTATTTT. Its protein is CVSSLSTDTQYF.

The V call is TRBV29-1, the J call TRBJ2-5; TRBD1 or TRBD2 may be the D gene (5 bases each). The CDR3 extends over 14 amino acids. V was clipped by 7 bases and J by 2 bases, with 17 bases between them. Germline CDR1 is SQVTM and CDR2 is ANQGSEA. The CDR3 sequence is CSALRDGRQETQYF. The CDR3 nucleotides are TGCAGCGCTCTCCGGGACGGGCGACAAGAGACCCAGTACTTC. The whole variable domain, remainder taken from reference TRBV29-1 and TRBJ2-5, is SAVISQKPSRDICQRGTSLTIQCQVDSQVTMMFWYRQQPGQSLTLIATANQGSEATYESGFVIDKFPISRPNLTFSTLTVSNMSPEDSSIYLCSALRDGRQETQYFGPGTRLLVL.

The rearrangement links TRBV5-6 to TRBJ2-7; maybe TRBD2 (6 bases). This CDR3 region has 14 residues. Germline V CDR1 and CDR2: SGHDT, YYEEEE. V was shortened by 7 bases and J by 0 bases, with 14 bases between the two germline ends. CDR3 DNA: TGTGCCAGCCTTACTAGCCGGAGCTCCTACGAGCAGTACTTC. Translated, it gives CASLTSRSSYEQYF.

On this clonotype: This may arise from a read error, as a much more abundant clone is one base away. The chain recombines TRBV7-9 with TRBJ1-2; TRBD1 aligns across 9 bases. This CDR3 is 15 amino acids long. J gave up 4 bases and V 1 base, and 4 bases lay outside the gene matches. CDR1 and CDR2 from the germline V gene are SEHNR and FQNEAQ (reference sequence). For the CDR3, the DNA is TGTGCCAGCAGCTTAGGACAGGGGGGTAGCTATGGCTACACCTTC. Its protein is CASSLGQGGSYGYTF.

This clonotype has just a few counts. J is TRBJ2-3 and V is TRBV20-1; 9 bases are a match to TRBD2. Germline V gives CDR1 DFQATT, CDR2 SNEGSKA (reference sequence). The CDR3 sequence is 15 residues long. V was pared by 6 bases and J by 1 base, with 8 bases of the junction left unmatched. The CDR3 DNA reads TGCAGTGCAACGGACCCTAGCGGGGGCACAGATACGCAGTATTTT. This encodes CSATDPSGGTDTQYF.

V is TRBV10-3 and J is TRBJ1-2; no clear D. V was pared by 0 bases and J by 5 bases, with 7 bases between. This CDR3 contains 13 residues. Germline lookup yields CDR1 ENHRY and CDR2 SYGVKD. The CDR3 sequence is CAISESTLYGYTF. In DNA, the CDR3 is TGTGCCATCAGTGAGTCGACACTTTATGGCTACACCTTC.

The sample holds a few counts of this clonotype. In DNA form, the CDR3 reads TGCGCCAGCAGCCAAGCTTTGGCCGGGGATACGCAGTATTTT. As protein: CASSQALAGDTQYF. This chain connects TRBV4-3 to TRBJ2-3; D remains unclear. The germline CDR1 and CDR2 sequences are LGHNA and YSLEER. Trimming left V 1 base short and J 6 bases short, with 11 bases between. This CDR3 is built from 14 residues.

The rearrangement links TRBV5-6 to TRBJ2-4; D tentatively fits TRBD1 or TRBD2 (5 bases each). Gene TRBJ2-7 matches the end of the DNA better, so the J call may be wrong. CDR1 and CDR2 (germline): SGHDT, YYEEEE. CDR3 length: 12 residues. The CDR3 region is CASSSRDHEQYF. CDR3 nucleotide sequence: TGTGCCAGCAGCTCGAGGGACCACGAGCAGTACTTC.

The chain is built from TRBV24-1 and TRBJ2-3; 7 positions agree with TRBD1. CDR1 and CDR2 from the germline V gene are KGHDR and SFDVKD. Trimming at V came to 4 bases and at J to 0 bases, leaving 9 bases not matched to a gene. This CDR3 comprises 17 residues. CDR3 sequence: CATSDPRQGMSTDTQYF. CDR3 DNA sequence: TGTGCCACCAGTGACCCACGACAGGGAATGAGCACAGATACGCAGTATTTT.

This clonotype has more than one count but fewer than ten. With a much larger clone just one base away, this may be a read error. This chain joins TRBV6-6 and TRBJ2-5, with unresolved D. CDR3 length: 13 residues. In germline, CDR1 is MNHNY, CDR2 SVGAGI (reference sequence). Trimming removed 6 bases from V and 11 bases from J, with 19 bases in between. For the CDR3, the DNA is TGTGCCAGCAGGTGGACCTCGGTGGGTGAGCAGTACTTC. Protein: CASRWTSVGEQYF.

The rearrangement links TRBV6-1 to TRBJ2-4, with D unclear. The J call may be wrong; the DNA end is better matched by TRBJ2-5. In germline, CDR1 is MNHNS, CDR2 SASEGT. The CDR3 spans 12 residues. The CDR3 nucleotides are TGTGCCAGCAGCGCCCCCTTAGAGACCCAGTACTTC. It codes for CASSAPLETQYF.

This clonotype was counted between two and nine times. This rearrangement joins TRBV7-2 to TRBJ2-7; TRBD1 matches 8 bases. Per the germline V gene, CDR1 is SGHTA and CDR2 is FQGNSA. V lost 1 base, J lost 6 bases, and 8 bases stayed unmatched. CDR3 length equals 15 residues. CDR3 protein: CASSLVPRGLGEQYF. The CDR3 DNA sequence: TGTGCCAGCAGCTTAGTCCCCAGGGGGCTCGGCGAGCAGTACTTC.

This clonotype has ten or more counts. The rearrangement links TRBV7-9 to TRBJ2-3, with D uncertain. The length of the CDR3 is 11 residues. V was pared by 6 bases and J by 5 bases, with 6 bases between. Germline V gives CDR1 SEHNR, CDR2 FQNEAQ (reference sequence). The CDR3 here is CASSFLDTQYF. Written as DNA, the CDR3 is TGTGCCAGCAGTTTTCTAGATACGCAGTATTTT. Combining the CDR3 with reference TRBV7-9 and TRBJ2-3 gives the whole variable domain DTGVSQNPRHKITKRGQNVTFRCDPISEHNRLYWYRQTLGQGPEFLTYFQNEAQLEKSRLLSDRFSAERPKGSFSTLEIQRTEQGDSAMYLCASSFLDTQYFGPGTRLTVL.

The chain recombines TRBV12-3 or TRBV12-4 with TRBJ1-1; D unclear. The length of the CDR3 is 14 residues. V dropped 5 bases and J dropped 3 bases, with 13 bases sitting between them. In DNA form, the CDR3 reads TGTGCCAGCAGTCAACGGGGTTCGTACACTGAAGCTTTCTTT. This translates into CASSQRGSYTEAFF.

This clonotype appeared many times. This may be a read error: a much more frequent sequence differs by one nucleotide. The rearrangement joins TRBV6-6 to TRBJ2-5; 11 positions match TRBD2. Trimming at V came to 0 bases and at J to 11 bases, leaving 11 bases not matched to a gene. The CDR3 runs to 16 residues. CDR1 is MNHNY and CDR2 is SVGAGI in the germline V gene (reference sequence). CDR3 in DNA: TGTGCCAGCAGTTACTCGTATAGCGGGAGGGCAAATGAGCAGTACTTC. Translation: CASSYSYSGRANEQYF.

V is TRBV20-1 and J is TRBJ2-3; 13 bases agree with TRBD2. The CDR3 has 16 amino acids. V shed 5 bases, J shed 2 bases, and the junction held 7 bases outside the gene matches. Germline V lookup: CDR1 DFQATT, CDR2 SNEGSKA (reference sequence). This CDR3 is CSAGTSGAGTTDTQYF. CDR3 sequence (DNA): TGCAGTGCTGGGACTAGCGGGGCTGGGACCACAGATACGCAGTATTTT.

The chain recombines TRBV7-2 with TRBJ2-6; the D gene is possibly TRBD2 (6 bases). In germline, CDR1 is SGHTA, CDR2 FQGNSA. V shed 5 bases and J shed 3 bases, with 20 bases lying between them. The CDR3 runs to 18 residues. CDR3 region: CASSAWWEVDRGANVLTF. DNA for the CDR3: TGTGCCAGCAGCGCGTGGTGGGAGGTCGATCGTGGGGCCAACGTCCTGACTTTC.

This clonotype was detected a few times. The rearrangement joins TRBV12-3 or TRBV12-4 to TRBJ1-2; D may be TRBD1 (5 bases). The CDR3 has 12 residues. The V end lost 3 bases, the J end lost 6 bases, and 8 bases lay between the germline ends. In nucleotides, the CDR3 is TGTGCCAGCAGTTTTGCGGGGCATGGCTACACCTTC. It yields the protein CASSFAGHGYTF.

There are many counts of this clonotype. The chain employs TRBV7-2 and TRBJ2-5; D might be TRBD1 or TRBD2, each matching 5 bases. V gave up 6 bases and J gave up 1 base, with 15 bases separating them. The length of the CDR3 is 15 residues. The germline V gene has CDR1 SGHTA and CDR2 FQGNSA. CDR3 protein: CASSLSGTVQETQYF. CDR3 bases: TGTGCCAGCAGTTTATCGGGGACGGTCCAAGAGACCCAGTACTTC. Variable domain in full (rest from reference TRBV7-2 and TRBJ2-5): GAGVSQSPSNKVTEKGKDVELRCDPISGHTALYWYRQSLGQGLEFLIYFQGNSAPDKSGLPSDRFSAERTGGSVSTLTIQRTQQEDSAVYLCASSLSGTVQETQYFGPGTRLLVL.

The chain links TRBV6-1 to TRBJ2-1; either TRBD1 or TRBD2 may supply D (5 bases each). Trimming took off 1 base at V and 9 bases at J, with 13 bases between the two ends. CDR1 MNHNS and CDR2 SASEGT come from the germline V gene. This CDR3 is 14 amino acids long. Here the CDR3 DNA reads TGTGCCAGCAGTGAAGTGGCGGCGAGGGGTGAGCAGTTCTTC. It encodes CASSEVAARGEQFF.

This sequence joins TRBV9 and TRBJ2-1, with 11 bases identical to TRBD2. Per germline, CDR1 SGDLS and CDR2 YYNGEE. The CDR3 is 16 amino acids. V trimming: 0 bases; J trimming: 3 bases; junction bases outside the gene matches: 2. The CDR3 is CASSVGSGGVYNEQFF. DNA of the CDR3: TGTGCCAGCAGCGTAGGTAGCGGGGGGGTCTACAATGAGCAGTTCTTC.

The J gene is TRBJ2-7, the V gene TRBV7-6; TRBD1 agrees at 9 bases. This CDR3 has 14 amino acids. The V and J ends lost 3 bases and 3 bases, in that order; junction bases with no gene match: 3. CDR1 and CDR2 (germline): SGHVS, FNYEAQ. The CDR3 sequence: CASSLEDRGYEQYF. Here the CDR3 DNA reads TGTGCCAGCAGCTTGGAGGACAGGGGCTACGAGCAGTACTTC.

This clonotype has at least ten counts. The chain joins TRBV6-5 to TRBJ2-4; a possible D gene is TRBD2 (6 bases). The germline CDR1 and CDR2 sequences are MNHEY and SVGAGI. CDR3 length: 13 amino acids. Trimming pared 7 bases from V and 7 bases from J, leaving 14 bases between. The CDR3 protein is CASTIRGGNIQYF. Here the CDR3 DNA reads TGTGCCAGCACCATACGTGGGGGGAACATTCAGTACTTC.

CDR3 sequence: CASSKRGSGKVRNSPLHF. CDR3 DNA sequence: TGTGCCAGCAGCAAAAGGGGGTCGGGCAAAGTGAGGAATTCACCCCTCCACTTT. This rearrangement joins TRBV21-1 to TRBJ1-6; the table gives TRBD1 as D, unverified against the DNA. TRBV21-1 is a pseudogene segment. The CDR3 spans 18 residues.

J is TRBJ1-5 and V is TRBV9, with D perhaps matching TRBD1 (5 bases). The CDR3 is 15 residues long. Germline CDR1 is SGDLS and CDR2 is YYNGEE. Trimming stripped 4 bases from V and 7 bases from J, with 18 bases between. The CDR3 DNA follows: TGTGCCAGCAGCTCTAGAACCGGGGCCGGCCAGCCCCAGCATTTT. It is translated as CASSSRTGAGQPQHF.

This clonotype was detected ten times or more. The J gene is TRBJ2-7, the V gene TRBV27, with 9 bases identical to TRBD1. V shed 6 bases, J shed 6 bases, and the junction held 9 bases outside the gene matches. CDR1 and CDR2 from the germline V gene are MNHEY and SMNVEV (reference sequence). This CDR3 is 14 amino acids long. The CDR3 here is CASSYAGTGSEQYF. Written as DNA, the CDR3 is TGTGCCAGCAGCTATGCCGGGACAGGGTCCGAGCAGTACTTC.

This chain joins TRBV20-1 and TRBJ2-3; D uncertain. Germline CDR1 and CDR2: DFQATT and SNEGSKA (reference sequence). Trimming removed 4 bases from V and 5 bases from J, with 10 bases in between. The CDR3 spans 12 residues. This chain's CDR3 is CSAKVWGDTQYF. CDR3 nucleotides: TGCAGTGCTAAAGTCTGGGGAGATACGCAGTATTTT.

This clonotype was observed at least ten times. This chain connects TRBV6-5 to TRBJ2-7; possible D gene TRBD2, 6 bases. CDR1 is MNHEY and CDR2 is SVGAGI in the germline V gene. Trimming pared 2 bases from V and 4 bases from J, leaving 12 bases between. This CDR3 comprises 14 residues. CDR3 sequence reads: CASSYGRREYEQYF. The CDR3 DNA is TGTGCCAGCAGTTACGGACGCCGGGAGTACGAGCAGTACTTC.

This clonotype was observed a few times. The genes are TRBV4-3 and TRBJ2-5; D might be TRBD1 (5 bases). Germline loops: CDR1 LGHNA, CDR2 YSLEER. This CDR3 comprises 14 residues. V lost 0 bases and J 4 bases, leaving 9 bases between the germline ends. In DNA, the CDR3 is TGCGCCAGCAGCCAAGAAAGGGGCCGAGAGACCCAGTACTTC. This gives the protein CASSQERGRETQYF.